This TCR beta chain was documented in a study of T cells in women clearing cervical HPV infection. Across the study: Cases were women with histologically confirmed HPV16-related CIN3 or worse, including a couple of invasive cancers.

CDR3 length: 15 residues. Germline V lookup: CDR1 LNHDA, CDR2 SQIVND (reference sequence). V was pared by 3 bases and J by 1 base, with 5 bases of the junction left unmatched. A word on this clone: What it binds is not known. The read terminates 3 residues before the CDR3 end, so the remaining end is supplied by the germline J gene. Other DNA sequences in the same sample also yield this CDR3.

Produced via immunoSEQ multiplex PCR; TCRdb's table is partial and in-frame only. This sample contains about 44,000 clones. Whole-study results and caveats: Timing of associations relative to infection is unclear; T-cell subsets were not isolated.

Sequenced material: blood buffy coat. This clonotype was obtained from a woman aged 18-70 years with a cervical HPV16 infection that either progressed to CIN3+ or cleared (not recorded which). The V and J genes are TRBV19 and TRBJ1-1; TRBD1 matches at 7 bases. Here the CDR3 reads CASSIPTGANTEAFF. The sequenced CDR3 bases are TGTGCCAGTAGTATTCCCACAGGGGCGAACACTGAA.